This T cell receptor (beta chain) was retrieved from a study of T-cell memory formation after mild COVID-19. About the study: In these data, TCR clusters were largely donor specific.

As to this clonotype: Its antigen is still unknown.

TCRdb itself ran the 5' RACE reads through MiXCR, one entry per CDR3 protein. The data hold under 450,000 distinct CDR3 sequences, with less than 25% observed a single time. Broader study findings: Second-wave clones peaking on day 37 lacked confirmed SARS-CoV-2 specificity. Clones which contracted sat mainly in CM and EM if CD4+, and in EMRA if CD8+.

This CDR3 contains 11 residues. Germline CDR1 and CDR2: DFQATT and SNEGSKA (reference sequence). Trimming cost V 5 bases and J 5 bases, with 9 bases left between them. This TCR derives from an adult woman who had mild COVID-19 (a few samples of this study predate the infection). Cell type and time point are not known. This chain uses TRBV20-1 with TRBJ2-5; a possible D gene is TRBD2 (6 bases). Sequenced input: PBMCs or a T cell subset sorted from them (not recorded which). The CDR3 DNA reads TGCAGTGCTTATGGGGGGGAGACCCAGTACTTC. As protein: CSAYGGETQYF.